These 8 T cell receptor beta chains were sequenced from one sample in a study of CD8+ T cells in alopecia areata. Reverse transcribed after extraction, RNA yielded cDNA as the sequencing template. Profiling relied on immunoSEQ multiplex PCR, and the TCRdb table lists in-frame clones only, not all of them. The data show approximately 140,000 clones, roughly 86% seen once. Specified treatment: oral pan-JAK inhibitor, 5-10 mg twice daily. The specimen comprised CD8+ T cells sorted from blood, sampled at week 4, from a patient treated with tofacitinib. These receptors all stem from a human donor with alopecia areata.

Notes on this clone: The identical CDR3 is also encoded by other nucleotide sequences in the sample. The genes are TRBV27 and TRBJ2-7, with D possibly TRBD1 on 6 matching bases. The CDR3 runs 13 residues. CDR1 MNHEY and CDR2 SMNVEV come from the germline V gene (reference sequence). Trimming cost V 6 bases and J 3 bases, with 12 bases left between them. This CDR3 reads CASSPGQSYEQYF. The CDR3 nucleotides read TGTGCCAGCAGCCCGGGACAAAGCTACGAGCAGTACTTC.

The chain joins TRBV7-8 to TRBJ2-7; TRBD1 agrees at 10 bases. V shed 1 base, J shed 2 bases, and the junction held 5 bases outside the gene matches. There are 16 residues in the CDR3. Looked up from germline, CDR1 is SGHVS and CDR2 is FQNEAQ. The CDR3 region is CASSLVIGQGAYEQYF. CDR3 bases: TGTGCCAGCAGCTTAGTGATCGGACAGGGGGCCTACGAGCAGTACTTC.

The rearrangement joins TRBV7-9 to TRBJ2-3; weak D call: TRBD2 (5 bases). The CDR3 has 12 residues. The germline CDR1 and CDR2 sequences are SEHNR and FQNEAQ (reference sequence). Trimming removed 3 bases at V and 7 bases at J, with 8 bases between. CDR3: CASSLGENTQYF. In nucleotides, the CDR3 is TGTGCCAGCAGCTTGGGAGAGAATACGCAGTATTTT.

J is TRBJ2-5 and V is TRBV5-4; D uncertain. The CDR3 spans 11 residues. Deletions cut 0 bases from V and 5 bases from J, with 2 bases between. Germline V gene lookup returns CDR1 SGHNT and CDR2 YYREEE (reference sequence). CDR3 protein: CASSLAETQYF. The CDR3 DNA reads TGTGCCAGCAGCTTGGCCGAGACCCAGTACTTC.

The rearrangement joins TRBV27 to TRBJ1-1; D call uncertain. The length of the CDR3 is 11 residues. Germline V lookup: CDR1 MNHEY, CDR2 SMNVEV (reference sequence). V was clipped by 6 bases and J by 4 bases, with 6 bases between them. Here the CDR3 DNA reads TGTGCCAGCAGAGCGGGCACTGAAGCTTTCTTT. Translating it yields CASRAGTEAFF.

This sequence joins TRBV15 and TRBJ2-2; TRBD2 matches 8 bases. In germline, CDR1 is LNHNV, CDR2 YYDKDF (reference sequence). The CDR3 has 16 amino acids. J was trimmed by 4 bases and V by 0 bases; bases with no gene match: 4. The CDR3 region has the DNA TGTGCCACCAGCAGAGATAGCGGGGCGAGCACCGGGGAGCTGTTTTTT. This encodes CATSRDSGASTGELFF.

This clone was counted a few times. The gene calls are TRBV7-9 and TRBJ2-5; perhaps TRBD2 as D (6 bases). CDR1 and CDR2 (germline): SEHNR, FQNEAQ (reference sequence). Trimming removed 2 bases from V and 4 bases from J, with 17 bases in between. The CDR3 is made up of 16 amino acids. The CDR3: CASSLPEEGESETQYF. Written as DNA, the CDR3 is TGTGCCAGCAGCTTACCGGAGGAGGGCGAATCAGAGACCCAGTACTTC.

The chain has TRBV9 and TRBJ1-2, with TRBD1 as a possible D gene (5 bases). There are 16 residues in the CDR3. The germline V and J ends were trimmed by 2 bases and 8 bases, with 22 bases remaining between them. Germline V gene data show CDR1 as SGDLS and CDR2 as YYNGEE. The CDR3 bases are TGTGCCAGCAGCGTGGGTCCTGGGACGGTTGTCGCAGGCTACACCTTC. Its protein is CASSVGPGTVVAGYTF.